The T cell receptor beta chain described here comes from a study of human T cells and chemical hapten exposure. TCRdb re-analysed the 5' RACE reads in MiXCR, keeping a single row per CDR3 protein. Of some 78,000 distinct CDR3 sequences in the sample, approximately 8% were seen once. There are 11 residues in the CDR3. Germline values: CDR1 LGHNT, CDR2 FRNRAP. V was shortened by 7 bases and J by 1 base, with 4 bases between the two germline ends. Many counts were recorded for this clonotype. The starting material, unfractionated whole blood, was used for total RNA extraction. This receptor was taken from a male donor in good health. The V call is TRBV12-5, the J call TRBJ1-1; D is uncertain. CDR3 sequence reads: CASEANTEAFF. The CDR3 coding sequence is TGTGCTAGTGAAGCGAACACTGAAGCTTTCTTT.